This is a list of T cell receptor beta chains from one sample in a study of blood T cell repertoires in COVID-19. Repertoires were generated with immunoSEQ multiplex PCR, while TCRdb's copy carries only in-frame clones and drops some. The sample records some 350,000 clones, around nine tenths being singletons. The specimen was peripheral blood. The receptors stem from a human donor in a cohort sampled during active COVID-19. CDR3s include the opening cysteine and the closing phenylalanine or tryptophan.

cdr3_aa,v_call,j_call,cdr3_length
CASSYIDRGGNQPQHF,TRBV6-6,TRBJ1-5,16
CASSAPRGRRTGELFF,TRBV28,TRBJ2-2,16
CASSQDNRVHESPLHF,TRBV4-1,TRBJ1-6,16
CASSLASYEQYF,TRBV5-6,TRBJ2-7,12
CASSISGQTSYGYTF,TRBV19,TRBJ1-2,15
CASSPLPPGGKSGETQYF,TRBV18,TRBJ2-5,18
CAISERKTGDGTDTQYF,TRBV10-3,TRBJ2-3,17
CASGRAYEQYF,TRBV2,TRBJ2-7,11
CASSLGGDPYEQYF,TRBV5-1,TRBJ2-7,14
CASSARLAVHYEQYF,TRBV5-8,TRBJ2-7,15
CAWSSGARTEAFF,TRBV30,TRBJ1-1,13
CASSSSGDYEQYF,TRBV6-5,TRBJ2-7,13
CACKGQGREKLFF,TRBV30,TRBJ1-4,13
CASSLDTLTQYF,TRBV11-2,TRBJ2-5,12
CASSYSRAGELFF,TRBV6-5,TRBJ2-2,13
CASSQDLGGEGVYNEQFF,TRBV4-1,TRBJ2-1,18
CASSLFFTSGYPDTQYF,TRBV27,TRBJ2-3,17
CATSRDRSGYPEQYF,TRBV15,TRBJ2-7,15
CASSLAPGQYLSGANVLTF,TRBV7-9,TRBJ2-6,19
CASSFLDSVSYEQYF,TRBV5-4,TRBJ2-7,15
CASNPSGGHDEQFF,TRBV9,TRBJ2-1,14
CASSQVKGNSPLHF,TRBV4-1,TRBJ1-6,14
CASSQDLRRTSAHEQYF,TRBV3-1/TRBV3-2,TRBJ2-7,17
CASSLGLATGELFF,TRBV6-5,TRBJ2-2,14
CASSSTDRSNQPQHF,TRBV5-6,TRBJ1-5,15
CASSLGRDRAYEQYF,TRBV9,TRBJ2-7,15
CRGQLNTEAFF,TRBV29-1,TRBJ1-1,11
CASSPPGRASPLHF,TRBV14,TRBJ1-6,14
CASETGDYGYTF,TRBV28,TRBJ1-2,12
CASSLAGPSGNTIYF,TRBV7-2,TRBJ1-3,15
CASSTSEGRVEGQPQHF,TRBV14,TRBJ1-5,17
CAISESFPAGGGEQFF,TRBV10-3,TRBJ2-1,16
CASTYWREASGELFF,TRBV6-5,TRBJ2-2,15
CAISEGGRASNEQFF,TRBV10-3,TRBJ2-1,15
CASILGVSNQPQHF,TRBV6-5,TRBJ1-5,14
CASRITGQSSYNEQFF,TRBV19,TRBJ2-1,16
CASSLGREDTQYF,TRBV7-9,TRBJ2-3,13
CASTGLSPGGTKVNIQYF,TRBV5-1,TRBJ2-4,18
CASSFSFRGTYEQYF,TRBV11-2,TRBJ2-7,15
CASSLGSGTANTGELFF,TRBV11-2,TRBJ2-2,17
CSVGAAGVDTEAFF,TRBV29-1,TRBJ1-1,14
CASSVQGENTEAFF,TRBV2,TRBJ1-1,14
CASSATSGVSPTQYF,TRBV4-2,TRBJ2-3,15
CSAGGQFF,TRBV20-1,TRBJ2-1,8
CASSEAWGAYNEQFF,TRBV6-1,TRBJ2-1,15
CASSLVVVYGTGSYNEQFF,TRBV5-1,TRBJ2-1,19
CASSPRKPGQGIHEQYF,TRBV19,TRBJ2-7,17
CASSSADRGNTIYF,TRBV6-5,TRBJ1-3,14
CASSLEGVSQPQHF,TRBV5-1,TRBJ1-5,14
CAGRQGATEAFF,TRBV6-5,TRBJ1-1,12
CASSTLRQGWSRGNQPQHF,TRBV19,TRBJ1-5,19
CASSYGLGTDTQYF,TRBV6-5,TRBJ2-3,14
CASSLERDTDTQYF,TRBV7-6,TRBJ2-3,14
CASSLISGSGEQYF,TRBV7-6,TRBJ2-7,14
CASSFDSHTEAFF,TRBV27,TRBJ1-1,13
CASSFGGGETQYF,TRBV6-2/TRBV6-3,TRBJ2-5,13